This T cell receptor beta chain was identified during a study of CD8 T cells in Susac syndrome. CDR3 length: 15 residues. V dropped 5 bases and J dropped 5; count of bases not matched to a gene: 12. Germline V CDR1 and CDR2: SGHTA, FQGNSA. The RNA, about 0.45 to 1 ug, was put through reverse transcription using random hexamers. TCRdb called the immunoSEQ multiplex PCR reads again in MiXCR, with one record for every CDR3 protein. The profile shows approximately 200,000 distinct CDR3 sequences, more than 85% of them singletons. This clonotype was sampled from a human donor with multiple sclerosis. The J gene is TRBJ2-7, the V gene TRBV7-2; 7 bases align to TRBD1. Sequenced sample: CD4+ T cells from PBMCs. CDR3 residues: CASSTPRGRVDEQYF. In DNA, the CDR3 is TGTGCCAGCAGCACCCCTAGGGGGCGCGTGGACGAGCAGTACTTC.